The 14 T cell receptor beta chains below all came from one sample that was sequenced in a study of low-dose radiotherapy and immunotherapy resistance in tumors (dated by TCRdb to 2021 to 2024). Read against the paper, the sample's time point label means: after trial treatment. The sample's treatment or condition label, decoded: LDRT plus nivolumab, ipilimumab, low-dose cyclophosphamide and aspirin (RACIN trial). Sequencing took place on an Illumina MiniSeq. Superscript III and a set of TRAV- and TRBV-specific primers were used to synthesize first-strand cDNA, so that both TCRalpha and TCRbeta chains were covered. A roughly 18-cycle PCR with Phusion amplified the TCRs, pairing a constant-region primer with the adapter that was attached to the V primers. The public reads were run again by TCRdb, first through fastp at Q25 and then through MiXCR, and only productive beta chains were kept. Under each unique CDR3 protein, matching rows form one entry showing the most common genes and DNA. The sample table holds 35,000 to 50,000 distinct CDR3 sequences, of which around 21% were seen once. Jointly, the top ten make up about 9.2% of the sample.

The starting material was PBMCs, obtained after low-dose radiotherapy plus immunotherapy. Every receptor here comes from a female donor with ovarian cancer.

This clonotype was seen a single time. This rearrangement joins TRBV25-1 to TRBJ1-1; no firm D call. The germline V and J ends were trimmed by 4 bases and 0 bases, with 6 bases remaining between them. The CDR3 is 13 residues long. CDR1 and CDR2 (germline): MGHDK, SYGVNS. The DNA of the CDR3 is TGTGCCAGCAGTGGGGAACTGAACACTGAAGCTTTCTTT. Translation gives CASSGELNTEAFF.

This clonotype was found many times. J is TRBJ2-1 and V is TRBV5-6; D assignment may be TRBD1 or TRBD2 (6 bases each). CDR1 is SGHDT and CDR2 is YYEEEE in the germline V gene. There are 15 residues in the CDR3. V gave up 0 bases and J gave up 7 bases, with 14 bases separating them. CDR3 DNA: TGTGCCAGCAGCTTGGGTACGGGGGCCCAGAATGAGCAGTTCTTC. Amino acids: CASSLGTGAQNEQFF.

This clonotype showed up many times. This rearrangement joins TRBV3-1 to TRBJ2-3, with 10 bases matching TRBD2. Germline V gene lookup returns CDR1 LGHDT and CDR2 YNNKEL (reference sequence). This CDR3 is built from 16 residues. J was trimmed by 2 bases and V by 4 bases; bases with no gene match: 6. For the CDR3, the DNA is TGTGCCAGCAGCCCACAGCGGGGGGGCCCCACAGATACGCAGTATTTT. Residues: CASSPQRGGPTDTQYF.

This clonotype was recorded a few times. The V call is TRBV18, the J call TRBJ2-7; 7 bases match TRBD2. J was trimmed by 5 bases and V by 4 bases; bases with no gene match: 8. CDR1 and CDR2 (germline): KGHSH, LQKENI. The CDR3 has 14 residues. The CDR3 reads CASSLAGTRDEQYF. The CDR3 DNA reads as TGTGCCAGCTCACTAGCGGGCACCCGGGACGAGCAGTACTTC.

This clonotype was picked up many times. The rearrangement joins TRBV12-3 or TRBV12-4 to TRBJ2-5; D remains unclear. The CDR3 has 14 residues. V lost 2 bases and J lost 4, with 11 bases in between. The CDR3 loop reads CASSLLEYRETQYF. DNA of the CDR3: TGTGCCAGCAGTTTATTGGAGTATAGAGAGACCCAGTACTTC.

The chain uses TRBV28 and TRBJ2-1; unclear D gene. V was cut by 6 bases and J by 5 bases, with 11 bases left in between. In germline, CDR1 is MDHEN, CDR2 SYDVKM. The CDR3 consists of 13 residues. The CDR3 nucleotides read TGTGCCAGCAGCAGTGGGCCCAACAATGAGCAGTTCTTC. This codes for CASSSGPNNEQFF.

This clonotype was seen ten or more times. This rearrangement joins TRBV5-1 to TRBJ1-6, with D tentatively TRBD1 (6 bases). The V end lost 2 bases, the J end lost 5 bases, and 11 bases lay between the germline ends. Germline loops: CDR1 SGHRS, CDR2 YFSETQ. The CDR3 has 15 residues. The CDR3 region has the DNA TGCGCCAGCAGCTTTGGGCAGGGGAATAATTCACCCCTCCACTTT. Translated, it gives CASSFGQGNNSPLHF.

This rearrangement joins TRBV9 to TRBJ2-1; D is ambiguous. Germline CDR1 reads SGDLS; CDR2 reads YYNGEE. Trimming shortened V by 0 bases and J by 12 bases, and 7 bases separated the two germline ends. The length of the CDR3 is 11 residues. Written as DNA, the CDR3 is TGTGCCAGCAGCGTAGTAAGCAGGCAGTTCTTC. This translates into CASSVVSRQFF.

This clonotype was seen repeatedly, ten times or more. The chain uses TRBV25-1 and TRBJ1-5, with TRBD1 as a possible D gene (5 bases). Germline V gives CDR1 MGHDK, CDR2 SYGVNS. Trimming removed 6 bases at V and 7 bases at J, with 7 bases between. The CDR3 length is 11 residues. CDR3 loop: CASSGGQPQHF. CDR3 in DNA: TGTGCCAGCAGCGGGGGGCAGCCCCAGCATTTT. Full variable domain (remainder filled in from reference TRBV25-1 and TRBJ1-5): EADIYQTPRYLVIGTGKKITLECSQTMGHDKMYWYQQDPGMELHLIHYSYGVNSTEKGDLSSESTVSRIRTEHFPLTLESARPSHTSQYLCASSGGQPQHFGDGTRLSIL.

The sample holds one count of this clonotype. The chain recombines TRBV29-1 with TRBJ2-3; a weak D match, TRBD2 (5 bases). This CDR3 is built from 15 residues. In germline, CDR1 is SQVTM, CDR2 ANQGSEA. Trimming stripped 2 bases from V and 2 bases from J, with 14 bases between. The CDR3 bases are TGCAGCGTTGAACGCGGACTGGGAAACACAGATACGCAGTATTTT. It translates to CSVERGLGNTDTQYF.

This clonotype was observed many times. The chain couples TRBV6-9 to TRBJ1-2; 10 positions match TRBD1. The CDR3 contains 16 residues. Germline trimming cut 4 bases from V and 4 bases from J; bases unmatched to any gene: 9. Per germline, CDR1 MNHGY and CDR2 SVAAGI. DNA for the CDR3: TGTGCCAGCAGTTCCTCAGACAGGGGGCAGACCTATGGCTACACCTTC. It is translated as CASSSSDRGQTYGYTF.

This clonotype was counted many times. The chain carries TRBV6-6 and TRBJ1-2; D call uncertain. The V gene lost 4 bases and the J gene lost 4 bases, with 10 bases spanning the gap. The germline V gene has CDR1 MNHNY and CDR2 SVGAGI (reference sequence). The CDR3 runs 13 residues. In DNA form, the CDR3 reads TGTGCCAGCAGTTCAAGTAATCTCTATGGCTACACCTTC. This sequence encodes CASSSSNLYGYTF.

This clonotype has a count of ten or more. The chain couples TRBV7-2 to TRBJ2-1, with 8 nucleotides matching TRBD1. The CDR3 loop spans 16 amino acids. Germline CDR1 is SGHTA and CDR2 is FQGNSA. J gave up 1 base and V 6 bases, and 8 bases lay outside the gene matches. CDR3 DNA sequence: TGTGCCAGCAGGACCTACAGGGGGTTATCCTACAATGAGCAGTTCTTC. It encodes CASRTYRGLSYNEQFF.

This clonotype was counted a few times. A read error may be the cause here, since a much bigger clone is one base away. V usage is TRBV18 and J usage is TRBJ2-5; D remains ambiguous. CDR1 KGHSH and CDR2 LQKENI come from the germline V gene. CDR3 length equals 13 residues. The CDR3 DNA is TGTGCCAACTCACCACCTTCAGAAGAGACCCAGTACTTC. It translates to CANSPPSEETQYF.